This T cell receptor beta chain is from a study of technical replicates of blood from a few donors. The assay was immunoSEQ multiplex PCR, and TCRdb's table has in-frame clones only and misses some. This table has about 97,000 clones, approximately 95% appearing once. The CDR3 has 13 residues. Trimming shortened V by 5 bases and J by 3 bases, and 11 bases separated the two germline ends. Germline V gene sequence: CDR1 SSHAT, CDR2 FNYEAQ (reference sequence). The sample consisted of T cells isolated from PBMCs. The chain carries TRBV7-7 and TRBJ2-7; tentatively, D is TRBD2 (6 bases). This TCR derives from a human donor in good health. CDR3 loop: CASSPSGLYEQYF. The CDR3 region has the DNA TGTGCCAGCAGCCCAAGCGGGCTCTACGAGCAGTACTTC.